This T cell receptor beta chain was obtained from a study of T-cell memory formation after mild COVID-19. Whole-study results and caveats: There was no confirmation that second-wave clones peaking on day 37 were SARS-CoV-2 specific.

This clonotype was seen more than once but under ten times. Antigen: not known. TCRdb fed the 5' RACE reads into MiXCR, producing one record per CDR3 protein. The top ten hold about 13% of the sample, which has 350,000 to 450,000 distinct CDR3 sequences, around 28% seen once. Trimming removed 2 bases from V and 2 bases from J; junction bases left unmatched: 6. The germline V gene encodes CDR1 MNHEY and CDR2 SMNVEV (reference sequence). The CDR3 loop spans 15 amino acids. V and J are TRBV27 and TRBJ2-7; 7 nucleotides align to TRBD1. What was sequenced was PBMCs or a T cell subset sorted from them (not recorded which). This clonotype was sampled from an adult woman who had mild COVID-19 (a few samples of this study predate the infection). Cell type and time point are not known. The CDR3 here is CASSLIQGIAYEQYF. DNA of the CDR3: TGTGCCAGCAGTTTAATACAGGGGATTGCCTACGAGCAGTACTTC.